This T cell receptor (beta chain) was found in a study of shared clonotypes between healthy human individuals. Study summary: There were three CD4 naive, three CD4 memory, two CD8 naive and one CD8 memory plates per donor.

General observations from the study: Large depth notwithstanding, sorted-subset sequencing proved incomplete by rarefaction. A generally larger estimated richness was seen in naive subsets than in memory subsets.

Repertoires were generated with immunoSEQ multiplex PCR, while TCRdb's copy carries only in-frame clones and drops some. This sample has millions of clones, with around 94% found just once. Between the trimmed V and J ends, which lost 1 base and 1 base, there was a span of 11 bases. The CDR3 spans 16 residues. Per the germline V gene, CDR1 is LNHNV and CDR2 is YYDKDF (reference sequence). With respect to this clone: Its antigen remains unknown.

Donors, without exception, were Caucasian adults residing in Nashville, Tennessee. Sequencing was performed on naive CD4+ T cells sorted from blood. Subset described: CD45RA+ positively selected. J is TRBJ2-4 and V is TRBV15; weak D call: TRBD1 (6 bases). This TCR came from a man younger than 30 in good health. CDR3 in DNA: TGTGCCACCAGCAGAGGGGACACCCCCGCCAAAAACATTCAGTACTTC. Encoded protein: CATSRGDTPAKNIQYF. Variable domain in full (rest from reference TRBV15 and TRBJ2-4): DAMVIQNPRYQVTQFGKPVTLSCSQTLNHNVMYWYQQKSSQAPKLLFHYYDKDFNNEADTPDNFQSRRPNTSFCFLDIRSPGLGDTAMYLCATSRGDTPAKNIQYFGAGTRLSVL.